The table lists the clone carrying this T cell receptor beta chain with a count of one. Its antigen is as yet unknown. The data are from a study of shared clonotypes between healthy human individuals. Background on the study: Donors, aged 18 to 49, were a couple of women and three men.

Deep-level assay runs were performed. Each subset's genomic DNA was shared equally among a number of immunoSEQ plates. Clones were sequenced by immunoSEQ multiplex PCR, and TCRdb holds only the in-frame ones, with some missing. This sample has over 700,000 clones, with roughly 72% found just once. CDR1 is SGHRS, CDR2 YFSETQ, per germline. CDR3 length: 14 amino acids. Trimming took off 1 base at V and 1 base at J, with 8 bases between the two ends. Findings of the study overall: The donor pool, a small one, limited the genetic and exposure-history diversity represented.

The source of this sequence is a woman aged 25 to 39 in good health. The chain employs TRBV5-1 and TRBJ1-2, with D hard to call. The material sequenced was memory CD4+ T cells sorted from blood. As for subset: CD45RA-negative fraction. The CDR3 sequence: CASSLLEVNYGYTF. CDR3 bases: TGCGCCAGCAGCTTGCTTGAGGTTAACTATGGCTACACCTTC.